The TCR beta chain described here comes from a study of cytomegalovirus exposure and HLA in healthy donors. The PCR had 60 Vbeta and 13 Jbeta primers. Assay: immunoSEQ multiplex PCR; the TCRdb copy retains only in-frame clones and omits some. The sample records some 150,000 clones, roughly 9.7% being singletons. The CDR3 spans 16 residues. The trim removed 0 bases at V and 0 bases at J, leaving 6 bases unmatched. CDR1 and CDR2 (germline): SGHRS, YFSETQ. Participants comprised healthy donors of bone marrow. Sequencing was carried out using PBMCs. This TCR was sampled from a man in his fifties in good health and CMV-seronegative. This chain uses TRBV5-1 with TRBJ2-7, with TRBD2 matching 7 bases. CDR3 amino acids: CASSLVTSVSSYEQYF. The CDR3 nucleotides are TGCGCCAGCAGCTTGGTCACTAGCGTCTCCTCCTACGAGCAGTACTTC.